The sequence of this T cell receptor beta chain was determined in a study of blood T cells in healthy people across ages. Of note for this clonotype: Its antigen is undetermined.

Isolation of PBMCs gave at least 7 million cells per sample. The CDR3 extends over 15 amino acids. Trimming took 6 bases from V and 2 from J, leaving 17 bases between them. Germline-derived CDR1 and CDR2 are DFQATT and SNEGSKA (reference sequence). Study findings and constraints: Higher diversity and more naive CD4+ cells were features of long-lived donors, compared to aged donors.

A second PCR, run for about 7 to 11 cycles, used a sample-barcoded 5' primer plus a J-beta primer mix. The template-switch adaptor was a 5' adaptor with 12 random nucleotides. It tagged each cDNA molecule. From the 5' RACE reads, TCRdb called clonotypes with MiXCR, one entry per CDR3 protein. The sample lists over a million distinct CDR3 sequences; 35% to 55% were seen once. The rearrangement uses TRBV20-1 and TRBJ2-1; a possible D gene is TRBD2 (6 bases). The sequenced sample consisted of blood. The sequence derives from a woman aged 55-69 years in good health. CDR3 DNA sequence: TGCAGTGCACCCGGGGTAGCGGTTACCTACAATGAGCAGTTCTTC. Translation gives CSAPGVAVTYNEQFF.